The text below deals with one TCR beta chain. The data were obtained in a study of blood T cells in healthy people across ages. The V and J ends lost 3 bases and 7 bases respectively, with 13 bases between them. This CDR3 comprises 14 residues. The germline gives CDR1 SGHDN, CDR2 FVKESK. Using a J-beta primer mix together with a sample-barcoded 5' primer, a second PCR was run for about 7 to 12 cycles. TCRdb passed the 5' RACE reads through MiXCR, listing each CDR3 protein once. This sample yields about 1.5 million distinct CDR3 sequences, of which less than 45% are seen a single time; about 3.8% belongs to the top ten.

The sequencing sample was made of blood. The receptor comes from a woman younger than 30 in good health. The rearrangement joins TRBV14 to TRBJ2-1; D is possibly TRBD1 (5 bases). Written as DNA, the CDR3 is TGTGCCAGCAGCCAGCAGGGCGTCGGGAATGAGCAGTTCTTC. This encodes CASSQQGVGNEQFF.